The 3 T cell receptor beta chains in this list originate from one sample, sequenced in a study of human T cells and chemical hapten exposure. As for time point: pre-sensitization, week 0. Treatment defined: therapeutic diphenylcyclopropenone sensitization with weekly scalp DPC. MiXCR was run by TCRdb on the RACE reads, yielding one entry per CDR3 protein. The data contain approximately 100,000 distinct CDR3 sequences, 12% of them singletons. The sequencing here drew on whole blood, taken in connection with sensitization to the hapten diphenylcyclopropenone (DPC). The receptor set was obtained from a woman aged 50 to 60 with alopecia areata. Some clones in this sample may be carry-over from other donors' samples.

This clonotype appeared once. The rearrangement links TRBV6-2 or TRBV6-3 to TRBJ2-7, with TRBD1 as a possible D gene (5 bases). The length of the CDR3 is 12 residues. The V gene's germline CDR1 is MNHEY and CDR2 SVGEGT. Trimming pared 6 bases from V and 3 bases from J, leaving 9 bases between. CDR3 nucleotides: TGTGCCAGCAGCGACAGCTTCTACGAGCAGTACTTC. Encoded protein: CASSDSFYEQYF.

The chain couples TRBV7-9 to TRBJ1-2, with D perhaps matching TRBD1 (5 bases). From germline, CDR1 is SEHNR and CDR2 FQNEAQ (reference sequence). V was shortened by 2 bases and J by 2 bases, with 6 bases between the two germline ends. The CDR3 loop spans 13 amino acids. The DNA for the CDR3 is TGTGCCAGCAGCTTACAGGGCAACTATGGCTACACCTTC. Amino acids: CASSLQGNYGYTF.

The rearrangement uses TRBV7-2 and TRBJ2-2; 8 bases match TRBD2. The CDR3 length is 15 residues. V was pared by 3 bases and J by 0 bases, with 0 bases of the junction left unmatched. Germline CDR1 and CDR2: SGHTA and FQGNSA. CDR3 nucleotide sequence: TGTGCCAGCAGCTTTAGCGGGACGAACACCGGGGAGCTGTTTTTT. Translating gives CASSFSGTNTGELFF. The whole variable domain, remainder taken from reference TRBV7-2 and TRBJ2-2, is GAGVSQSPSNKVTEKGKDVELRCDPISGHTALYWYRQSLGQGLEFLIYFQGNSAPDKSGLPSDRFSAERTGGSVSTLTIQRTQQEDSAVYLCASSFSGTNTGELFFGEGSRLTVL.